The count of the clone carrying this T cell receptor (beta chain) is one. Its matching antigen is unknown. These data originate in a study of shared clonotypes between healthy human individuals. Background on the study: A couple of female and a few male donors aged 18 to 49 were enrolled. Study-wide results and limits: Large sequencing depth failed to make sorted-subset sequencing complete, rarefaction showed. Clonotypes shared by all four donors outscored non-shared clonotypes in generation probability. The study sampled only blood, and tissue repertoires likely differ.

Assay used: immunoSEQ multiplex PCR; TCRdb lists only in-frame clones, some missing. The repertoire holds some 2,500,000 clones, approximately 94% seen once, with approximately 0.36% in the top ten. The CDR3 has 15 amino acids. CDR1 SGHRS and CDR2 YFSETQ come from the germline V gene. With V trimmed by 4 bases and J by 3 bases, 5 bases remained unmatched. The sequence came from a man aged 18 to 30 in good health. Some clones in this sample may be carry-over from other donors' samples. The sample comprised naive CD4+ T cells from PBMCs. Documented subset: CD45RA+ positively selected. The chain links TRBV5-1 to TRBJ2-3; 10 bases map to TRBD1. The chain's CDR3 is CASSIGTGETDTQYF. CDR3 nucleotides: TGCGCCAGCAGCATAGGGACAGGGGAAACAGATACGCAGTATTTT.